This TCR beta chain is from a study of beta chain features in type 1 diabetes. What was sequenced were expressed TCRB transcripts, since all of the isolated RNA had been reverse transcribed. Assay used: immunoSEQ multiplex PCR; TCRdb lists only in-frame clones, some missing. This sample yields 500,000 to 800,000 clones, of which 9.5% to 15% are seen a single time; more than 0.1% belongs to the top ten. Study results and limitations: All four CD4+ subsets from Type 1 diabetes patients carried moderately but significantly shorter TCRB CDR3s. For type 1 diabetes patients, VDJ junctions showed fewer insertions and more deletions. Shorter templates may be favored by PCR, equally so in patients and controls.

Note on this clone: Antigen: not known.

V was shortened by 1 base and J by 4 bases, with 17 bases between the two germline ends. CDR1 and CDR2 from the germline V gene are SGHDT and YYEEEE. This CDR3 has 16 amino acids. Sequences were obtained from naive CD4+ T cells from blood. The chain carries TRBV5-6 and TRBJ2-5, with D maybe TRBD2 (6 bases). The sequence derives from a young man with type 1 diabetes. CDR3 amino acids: CASSLRGLTYGETQYF. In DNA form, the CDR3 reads TGTGCCAGCAGCTTGCGGGGACTCACTTACGGAGAGACCCAGTACTTC.